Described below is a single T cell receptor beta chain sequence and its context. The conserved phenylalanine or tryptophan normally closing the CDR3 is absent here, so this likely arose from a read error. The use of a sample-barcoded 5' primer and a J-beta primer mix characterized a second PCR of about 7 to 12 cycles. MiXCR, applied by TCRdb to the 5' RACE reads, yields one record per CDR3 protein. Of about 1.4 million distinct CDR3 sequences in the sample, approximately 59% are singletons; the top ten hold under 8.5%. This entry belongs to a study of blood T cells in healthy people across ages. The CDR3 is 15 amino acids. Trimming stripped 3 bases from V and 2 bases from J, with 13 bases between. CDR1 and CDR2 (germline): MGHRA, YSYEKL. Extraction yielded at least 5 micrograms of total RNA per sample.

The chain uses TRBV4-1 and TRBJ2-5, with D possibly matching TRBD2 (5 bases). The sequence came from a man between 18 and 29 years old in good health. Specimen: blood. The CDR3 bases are TGCGCCAGCAGCCAGCCATCTAGCAGTCAAGAGACCCAGTACTCC. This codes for CASSQPSSSQETQYS.